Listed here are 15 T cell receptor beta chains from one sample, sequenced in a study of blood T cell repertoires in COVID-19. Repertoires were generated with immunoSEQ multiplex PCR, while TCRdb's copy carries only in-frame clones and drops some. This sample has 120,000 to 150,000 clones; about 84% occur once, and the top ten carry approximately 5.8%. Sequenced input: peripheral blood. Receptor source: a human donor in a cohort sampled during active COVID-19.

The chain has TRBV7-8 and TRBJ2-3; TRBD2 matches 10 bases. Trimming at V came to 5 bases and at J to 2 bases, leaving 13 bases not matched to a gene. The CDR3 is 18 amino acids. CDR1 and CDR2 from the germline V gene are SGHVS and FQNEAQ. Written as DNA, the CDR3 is TGTGCCAGCAGCCCTAGCGGGGGAGCTTTTAACCCCACAGATACGCAGTATTTT. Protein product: CASSPSGGAFNPTDTQYF.

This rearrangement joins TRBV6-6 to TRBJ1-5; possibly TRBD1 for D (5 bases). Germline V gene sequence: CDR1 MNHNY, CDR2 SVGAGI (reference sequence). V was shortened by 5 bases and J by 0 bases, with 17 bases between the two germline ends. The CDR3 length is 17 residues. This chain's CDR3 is CASSPTAGRNSNQPQHF. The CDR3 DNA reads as TGTGCCAGCAGTCCCACAGCGGGACGGAATAGCAATCAGCCCCAGCATTTT.

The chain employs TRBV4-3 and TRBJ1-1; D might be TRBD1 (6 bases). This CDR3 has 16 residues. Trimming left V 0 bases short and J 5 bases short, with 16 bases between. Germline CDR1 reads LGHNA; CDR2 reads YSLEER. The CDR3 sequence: CASSQDRGGAGTEAFF. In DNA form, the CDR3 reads TGCGCCAGCAGCCAAGATCGGGGGGGCGCGGGGACTGAAGCTTTCTTT.

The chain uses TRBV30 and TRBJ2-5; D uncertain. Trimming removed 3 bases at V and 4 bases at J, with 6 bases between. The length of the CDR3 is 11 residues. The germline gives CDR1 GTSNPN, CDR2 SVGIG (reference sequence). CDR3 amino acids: CAWSDRETQYF. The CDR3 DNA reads TGTGCCTGGAGCGATAGAGAGACCCAGTACTTC.

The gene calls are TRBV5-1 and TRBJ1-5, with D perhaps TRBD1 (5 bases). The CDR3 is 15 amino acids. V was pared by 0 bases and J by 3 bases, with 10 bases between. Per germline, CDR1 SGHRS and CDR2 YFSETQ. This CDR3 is CASSLGDSSNQPQHF. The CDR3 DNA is TGCGCCAGCAGCTTGGGGGACTCTTCCAATCAGCCCCAGCATTTT.

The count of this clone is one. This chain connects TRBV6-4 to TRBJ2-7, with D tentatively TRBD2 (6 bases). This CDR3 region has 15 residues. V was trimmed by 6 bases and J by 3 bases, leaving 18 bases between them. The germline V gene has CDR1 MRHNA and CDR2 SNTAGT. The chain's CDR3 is CASSAGHGGIYEQYF. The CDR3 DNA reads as TGTGCCAGCAGCGCCGGTCACGGCGGGATCTACGAGCAGTACTTC.

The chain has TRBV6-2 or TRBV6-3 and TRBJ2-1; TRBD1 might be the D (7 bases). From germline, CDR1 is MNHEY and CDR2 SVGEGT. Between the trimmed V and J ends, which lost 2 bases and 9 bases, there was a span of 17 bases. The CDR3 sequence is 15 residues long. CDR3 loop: CASSYGQGVSGEQFF. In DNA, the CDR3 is TGTGCCAGCAGTTACGGGCAGGGGGTTAGCGGTGAGCAGTTCTTC.

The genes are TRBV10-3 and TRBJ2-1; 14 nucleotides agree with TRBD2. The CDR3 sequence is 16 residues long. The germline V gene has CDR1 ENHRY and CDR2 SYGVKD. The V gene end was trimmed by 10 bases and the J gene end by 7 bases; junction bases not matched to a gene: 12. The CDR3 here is CATGLAGGMLINEQFF. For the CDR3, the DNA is TGTGCCACCGGACTAGCGGGGGGTATGTTAATTAATGAGCAGTTCTTC.

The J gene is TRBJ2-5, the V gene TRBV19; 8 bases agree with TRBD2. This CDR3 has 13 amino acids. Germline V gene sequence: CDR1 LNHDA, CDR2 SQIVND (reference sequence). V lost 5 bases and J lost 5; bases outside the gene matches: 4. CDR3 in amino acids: CASSPAGVETQYF. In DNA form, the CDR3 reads TGTGCCAGTAGTCCAGCGGGGGTCGAGACCCAGTACTTC.

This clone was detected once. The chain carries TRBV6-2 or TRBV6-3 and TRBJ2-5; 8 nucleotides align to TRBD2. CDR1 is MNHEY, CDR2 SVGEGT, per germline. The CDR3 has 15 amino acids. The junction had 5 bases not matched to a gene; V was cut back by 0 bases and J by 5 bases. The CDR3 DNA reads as TGTGCCAGCAGTTACTCGATGGCTAGCGGGGAGACCCAGTACTTC. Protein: CASSYSMASGETQYF.

As DNA, the CDR3 is TGTGCCAGCAGTCCTCGACTAGCGGGAGGTACCGGGGAGCTGTTTTTT. Protein sequence: CASSPRLAGGTGELFF. The rearrangement joins TRBV27 to TRBJ2-2; 13 nucleotides match TRBD2. The CDR3 is made up of 16 amino acids. Per the germline V gene, CDR1 is MNHEY and CDR2 is SMNVEV (reference sequence). V lost 5 bases to trimming and J lost 5 bases; unmatched junction nucleotides: 5.

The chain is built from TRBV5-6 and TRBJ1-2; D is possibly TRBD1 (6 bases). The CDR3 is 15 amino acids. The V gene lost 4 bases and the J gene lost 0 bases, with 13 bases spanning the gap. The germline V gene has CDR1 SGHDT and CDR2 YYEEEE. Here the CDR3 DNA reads TGTGCCAGCAGCCCCAGGGGCTCTCCTAACTATGGCTACACCTTC. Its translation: CASSPRGSPNYGYTF.

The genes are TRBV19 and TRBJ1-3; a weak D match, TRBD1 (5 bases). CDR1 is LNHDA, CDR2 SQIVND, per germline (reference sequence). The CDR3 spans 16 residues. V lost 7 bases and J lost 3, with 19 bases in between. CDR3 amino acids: CASTRGVTIGGNTIYF. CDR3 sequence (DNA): TGTGCCAGTACCCGGGGGGTAACGATAGGTGGAAACACCATATATTTT.

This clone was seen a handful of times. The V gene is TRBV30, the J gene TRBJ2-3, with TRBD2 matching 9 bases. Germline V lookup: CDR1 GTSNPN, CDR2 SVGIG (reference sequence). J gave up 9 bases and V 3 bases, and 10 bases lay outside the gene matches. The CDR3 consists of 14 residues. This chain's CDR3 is CAWRGGGARGTQYF. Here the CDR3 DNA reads TGTGCCTGGAGAGGCGGGGGGGCACGGGGAACGCAGTATTTT.

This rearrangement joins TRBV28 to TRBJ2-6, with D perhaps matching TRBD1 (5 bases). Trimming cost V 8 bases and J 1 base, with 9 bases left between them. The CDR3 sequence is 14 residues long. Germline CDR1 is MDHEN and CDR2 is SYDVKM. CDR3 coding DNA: TGTGCCAGCCAAAGGGGATCTGGGGCCAACGTCCTGACTTTC. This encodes CASQRGSGANVLTF.